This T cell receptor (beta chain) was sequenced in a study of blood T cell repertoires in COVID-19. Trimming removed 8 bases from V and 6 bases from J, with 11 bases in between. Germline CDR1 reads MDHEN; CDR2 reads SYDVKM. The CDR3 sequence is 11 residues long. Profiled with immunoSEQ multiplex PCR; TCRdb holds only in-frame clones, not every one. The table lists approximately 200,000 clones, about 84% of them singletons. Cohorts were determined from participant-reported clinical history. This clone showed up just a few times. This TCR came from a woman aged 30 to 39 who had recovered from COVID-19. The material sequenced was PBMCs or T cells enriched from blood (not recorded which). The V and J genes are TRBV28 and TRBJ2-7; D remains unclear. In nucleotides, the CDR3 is TGTGCCAGCTACCAATCTAGCGAGCAGTACTTC. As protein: CASYQSSEQYF.